The present T cell receptor (beta chain) was sequenced within a study of patients and donors after allogeneic stem cell transplantation. With 7 bases removed from V and 8 bases from J, the gap between germline ends came to 9 bases. Germline values: CDR1 SQVTM, CDR2 ANQGSEA. There are 10 residues in the CDR3. Each CDR3 protein is one row after TCRdb ran MiXCR on the RT-PCR reads. The data show approximately 430,000 distinct CDR3 sequences, 15% to 20% seen once. V is TRBV29-1 and J is TRBJ2-1; D gene ambiguous. This TCR was recovered from a human donor who was either an allogeneic HSCT recipient or a stem cell or donor lymphocyte infusion donor (not recorded which). It is not recorded whose cells these are; they may come from a transplant donor. The sequencing sample was made of blood, either unsorted or a sorted T cell fraction (not recorded which). CDR3 loop: CSARLDEQFF. In DNA form, the CDR3 reads TGCAGCGCCCGGTTGGATGAGCAGTTCTTC.